The sample holds many counts of the clone carrying this T cell receptor beta chain. Its antigen is unidentified. The data derive from a study of regulatory T cells in long-lasting Graves disease. Overall study context: Antithyroid drugs had been given to newly diagnosed Graves' patients for under 3 months. Broader study findings: Under persistent disease, TRBV28, TRBJ1-2 and TRBJ2-5 were used preferentially.

The time point here: newly diagnosed GD, antithyroid drugs for less than 3 months. Extracted PBMC RNA gave rise to the TCR library. The length of the CDR3 is 15 residues. Germline CDR1 is SEHNR and CDR2 is FQNEAQ (reference sequence). Trimming took off 1 base at V and 1 base at J, with 11 bases between the two ends. Assembly of TCR beta libraries relied on iRepertoire HTBI primers together with Arm-PCR of CDR3 regions. TCRdb recomputed calls from the multiplex PCR reads with MiXCR, one row per CDR3 protein. The sample yields 450,000 to 500,000 distinct CDR3 sequences, 15% to 20% seen once. The same sample was also used in a study of T cells in Graves' hyperthyroidism and ophthalmopathy. That study reports: Using the HTBI primer set, a first-round RT-PCR was run on the TCR CDR3. Most clonotypes expanded in the thyroid (above 0.001) were also present in blood.

This material consisted of peripheral blood mononuclear cells (PBMCs), taken at new diagnosis, from a patient treated with antithyroid drugs. This chain connects TRBV7-9 to TRBJ2-7; tentatively, D is TRBD1 or TRBD2 (5 bases each). This TCR was recovered from a man aged 35 to 55 with Graves disease. For the CDR3, the DNA is TGTGCCAGCAGCTTAGGGATTGGGGGATCCTACGAGCAGTACTTC. It yields the protein CASSLGIGGSYEQYF.